The source of this TCR beta chain is a study of blood T cell repertoires in COVID-19. Under the authors' procedure: Estimation of nucleated cell counts was performed using reference gene primer amplification. Only in-frame clones appear in the TCRdb table, and some are missing; sequencing was by immunoSEQ multiplex PCR. Clone size and the V and J calls come from that table; the DNA yielded D and trimming. The sample lists 140,000 to 150,000 clones; approximately 90% were seen once. The CDR3 has 15 amino acids. V was trimmed by 3 bases and J by 2 bases, leaving 11 bases between them. Germline CDR1 reads MDHEN; CDR2 reads SYDVKM. Participant-given clinical history determined each cohort assignment. Recovered status applied to Cohort 3 donors who had two consecutive negative PCRs. It also applied to those with clearance or with symptom resolution.

This receptor was identified in a man aged 50-60 years who had recovered from COVID-19. Input material: PBMCs or T cells enriched from blood (not recorded which). The chain uses TRBV28 and TRBJ1-5, with D possibly being TRBD1 (6 bases). In DNA form, the CDR3 reads TGTGCCAGCAGTTTTTTAGGGGGAGGCAATCAGCCCCAGCATTTT. Its protein product is CASSFLGGGNQPQHF.